This TCR beta chain was obtained from a study of OX40 agonist ivuxolimab in advanced cancers. Study-wide background: Patients received ivuxolimab, an intravenous treatment, every 2 weeks at 0.01 to 10 mg/kg. Eligibility admitted prior anti-PD-1, anti-PD-L1 or anti-CTLA-4 therapy; about 42% had some.

The repertoire was sequenced with immunoSEQ multiplex PCR; TCRdb's copy has only in-frame clones and lacks some. The sample carries more than 60,000 clones, 80% to 90% recorded once. Regarding the study as a whole: Antigen specificity remained undetermined for the expanded peripheral T cells. At doses 0.1 to 3.0 mg/kg, CD4+ and CD8+ clones expanded.

On this clone: Antigen: not known.

CDR3 length: 18 amino acids. From germline, CDR1 is KGHSH and CDR2 LQKENI. Trimming took 6 bases from V and 4 from J, leaving 22 bases between them. The receptor's source is an adult with an advanced solid tumor such as melanoma, head and neck, liver or kidney cancer. The starting material was CD4+ or CD8+ T cells sorted from blood, obtained in a trial of the OX40 agonist ivuxolimab. V and J are TRBV18 and TRBJ2-6, with D perhaps TRBD2 (6 bases). The CDR3 reads CASSPQEGTLFGANVLTF. DNA for the CDR3: TGTGCCAGCTCGCCCCAGGAGGGCACCCTCTTCGGGGCCAACGTCCTGACTTTC.